The clone carrying this T cell receptor (beta chain) was counted only a few times. Its antigen is currently unknown. This record comes from a study of T-cell reconstitution after alpha-beta-depleted transplantation in children. Unique molecular identifiers were used in preparing the TCRbeta library. TCRdb itself ran the PCR reads through MiXCR, one entry per CDR3 protein. The table lists about 980,000 distinct CDR3 sequences, about 31% of them singletons, with under 30% in the top ten. Broader study findings: Some patients owed their high day-60 TCRbeta diversity to surviving recipient T cells and thymic progenitors.

Germline assignment: CDR1 LGHNT and CDR2 FRNRAP. Trimming left V 6 bases short and J 0 bases short, with 9 bases between. The length of the CDR3 is 13 residues. The source was PBMCs, mostly from graft donor cells, collected 360 days after TCRalphabeta/CD19-depleted stem cell transplant. V usage is TRBV12-5 and J usage is TRBJ2-7; D not resolved. The clonotype comes from a boy under two years old who had a stem cell transplant for SCID, so the T cells may come from the graft donor. In nucleotides, the CDR3 is TGTGCTAGTGGGATAGATATCTCCTACGAGCAGTACTTC. The encoded protein is CASGIDISYEQYF.